The 29 T cell receptor beta chains reported below all come from one sample, sequenced in a study of cytomegalovirus exposure and HLA in healthy donors (TCRdb year 2017). The protocol used for the library was the immunoSEQ multiplex PCR assay. TCRdb limited this immuneACCESS table to in-frame rearrangements with V and J called. A share of clones is missing; checked studies link under half to unresolved V genes, and the rest is unexplained. This sample has 130,000 or so clones in its table, and about 84% of those were observed once. 2.1% of the sample rests with the top ten. Sequences were obtained from PBMCs. Receptors originate from a woman aged 25 to 45 in good health and CMV-seronegative.

This clone was observed a single time. The chain links TRBV11-3 to TRBJ1-6, with 7 bases matching TRBD1. This CDR3 is 17 amino acids long. Looked up from germline, CDR1 is SGHNT and CDR2 is YENEEA. V lost 4 bases, J lost 4 bases, and 10 bases stayed unmatched. The CDR3 sequence: CASSSGTAHYYNSPLHF. Written as DNA, the CDR3 is TGTGCCAGCAGCTCCGGGACAGCGCATTATTATAATTCACCCCTCCACTTT.

This sequence joins TRBV27 and TRBJ1-4, with TRBD1 as a possible D gene (5 bases). Germline V gene lookup returns CDR1 MNHEY and CDR2 SMNVEV (reference sequence). This CDR3 has 14 amino acids. Trimming removed 3 bases from V and 1 base from J, with 6 bases in between. The CDR3 DNA follows: TGTGCCAGCAGTTTGGGGGGAACTAATGAAAAACTGTTTTTT. This translates into CASSLGGTNEKLFF.

The CDR3 bases are TGTGCCAGCAGCTTAAACGGTCACTATGGCTACACCTTC. Translated, it gives CASSLNGHYGYTF. The V gene is TRBV7-2, the J gene TRBJ1-2; D is undetermined. From germline, CDR1 is SGHTA and CDR2 FQGNSA. Trimming took off 2 bases at V and 3 bases at J, with 7 bases between the two ends. This CDR3 has 13 residues.

In this sample, this clone turned up many times. The chain uses TRBV7-2 and TRBJ2-7, with TRBD1 as a possible D gene (5 bases). V lost 5 bases, J lost 0 bases, and 11 bases lay in between. The CDR3 has 14 residues. The V gene's germline CDR1 is SGHTA and CDR2 FQGNSA. In DNA, the CDR3 is TGTGCCAGCAGCGATGACAGCCACTCCTACGAGCAGTACTTC. Protein: CASSDDSHSYEQYF.

The gene calls are TRBV20-1 and TRBJ2-5; no firm D call. This CDR3 comprises 11 residues. The germline V gene encodes CDR1 DFQATT and CDR2 SNEGSKA (reference sequence). V lost 7 bases, J lost 1 base, and 7 bases lay in between. Here the CDR3 reads CSGHSQETQYF. The CDR3 DNA reads TGCAGTGGACACTCCCAAGAGACCCAGTACTTC.

The rearrangement links TRBV29-1 to TRBJ2-7; 8 bases align to TRBD2. V shed 2 bases and J 6 bases; nucleotides not matched to a gene: 9. Germline V lookup: CDR1 SQVTM, CDR2 ANQGSEA. The CDR3 sequence is 14 residues long. The DNA of the CDR3 is TGCAGCGTTGAAACACGGGGGGGAACCGGCGAGCAGTACTTC. Translation: CSVETRGGTGEQYF.

The V and J genes are TRBV13 and TRBJ1-2, with TRBD1 matching 8 bases. The length of the CDR3 is 14 residues. V was pared by 5 bases and J by 4 bases, with 6 bases of the junction left unmatched. Germline-derived CDR1 and CDR2 are PRHDT and FYEKMQ (reference sequence). The CDR3 DNA follows: TGTGCCAGCAGCGTTCGGACAGGGAGCTATGGCTACACCTTC. The encoded protein is CASSVRTGSYGYTF.

The chain employs TRBV6-5 and TRBJ1-1; 8 bases map to TRBD1. Germline CDR1 and CDR2: MNHEY and SVGAGI. The CDR3 loop spans 14 amino acids. V trimming: 6 bases; J trimming: 5 bases; junction bases outside the gene matches: 8. The CDR3 nucleotides are TGTGCCAGCAGGCCCGGACAGGGATTAACTGAAGCTTTCTTT. Its protein is CASRPGQGLTEAFF.

As for this clone: One end of the junction varies from germline; a read error may be responsible. The chain carries TRBV7-7 and TRBJ2-1, with TRBD1 as a possible D gene (6 bases). From germline, CDR1 is SSHAT and CDR2 FNYEAQ (reference sequence). The CDR3 consists of 14 residues. As DNA, the CDR3 is TGTGCTAGCAGCTTGGGGGCCTCCGGGAATGAGCAGTTCTTC. This codes for CASSLGASGNEQFF.

This rearrangement joins TRBV5-5 to TRBJ2-1; 9 positions agree with TRBD2. The trim removed 4 bases at V and 7 bases at J, leaving 15 bases unmatched. CDR1 is SGHKS and CDR2 is YYEKEE in the germline V gene (reference sequence). This CDR3 comprises 17 residues. The CDR3 nucleotides read TGTGCCAGCAGCCTGGCCCATAGCGGGGGCACCGGGAATGAGCAGTTCTTC. It codes for CASSLAHSGGTGNEQFF.

This clone was seen a few times. The chain has TRBV25-1 and TRBJ2-2; 11 bases match TRBD1. The germline gives CDR1 MGHDK, CDR2 SYGVNS. CDR3 length equals 17 residues. V was clipped by 7 bases and J by 3 bases; unmatched bases: 10. The CDR3 region is CASMLGQGAGDTGELFF. Here the CDR3 DNA reads TGTGCCAGCATGCTCGGACAGGGGGCAGGGGACACCGGGGAGCTGTTTTTT.

The rearrangement links TRBV11-3 to TRBJ2-2; TRBD1 might be the D (6 bases). Germline CDR1 reads SGHNT; CDR2 reads YENEEA. Between the trimmed V and J ends, which lost 6 bases and 4 bases, there was a span of 21 bases. There are 17 residues in the CDR3. Here the CDR3 reads CASSSITGTGSTGELFF. The CDR3 nucleotides read TGTGCCAGCAGTTCGATCACGGGCACAGGGAGCACCGGGGAGCTGTTTTTT.

The CDR3 sequence: CASSLEGWDQPQHF. DNA of the CDR3: TGTGCCAGCAGTTTGGAGGGTTGGGATCAGCCCCAGCATTTT. V is TRBV28 and J is TRBJ1-5, with D unresolved. Trimming removed 3 bases from V and 5 bases from J, with 11 bases in between. Germline CDR1 is MDHEN and CDR2 is SYDVKM. The CDR3 has 14 residues.

The chain links TRBV5-4 to TRBJ1-2, with 7 bases aligning to TRBD1. Germline values: CDR1 SGHNT, CDR2 YYREEE (reference sequence). This CDR3 has 14 amino acids. Trimming cost V 4 bases and J 2 bases; bases outside gene matches: 5. In DNA form, the CDR3 reads TGTGCCAGCAGCCTGGACAGGCTGAACTATGGCTACACCTTC. It specifies CASSLDRLNYGYTF.

The chain recombines TRBV7-2 with TRBJ1-1; possible D gene TRBD1, 6 bases. The CDR3 is 13 residues long. V was pared by 4 bases and J by 4 bases, with 10 bases between. The germline V gene encodes CDR1 SGHTA and CDR2 FQGNSA. CDR3 in amino acids: CASSSDSLTEAFF. The CDR3 DNA sequence: TGTGCCAGCAGCTCGGACAGCCTCACTGAAGCTTTCTTT.

The V gene is TRBV13, the J gene TRBJ2-7; the D is unclear. V gave up 0 bases and J gave up 2 bases, with 14 bases separating them. Germline CDR1 PRHDT, CDR2 FYEKMQ (reference sequence). This CDR3 is built from 16 residues. CDR3 sequence reads: CASSLGVFGGAYEQYF. CDR3 bases: TGTGCCAGCAGCTTAGGCGTATTCGGCGGTGCCTACGAGCAGTACTTC. Looking up the rest from reference TRBV13 and TRBJ2-7 gives the full variable domain: AAGVIQSPRHLIKEKRETATLKCYPIPRHDTVYWYQQGPGQDPQFLISFYEKMQSDKGSIPDRFSAQQFSDYHSELNMSSLELGDSALYFCASSLGVFGGAYEQYFGPGTRLTVT.

This sequence joins TRBV2 and TRBJ2-7; 10 bases fit TRBD1. V dropped 7 bases and J dropped 2; count of bases not matched to a gene: 5. The CDR3 is 14 residues long. Germline V gene data show CDR1 as SNHLY and CDR2 as FYNNEI. DNA for the CDR3: TGTGCCAGCAACGGACAGGGGGTCGCCTACGAGCAGTACTTC. This encodes CASNGQGVAYEQYF.

This chain connects TRBV11-3 to TRBJ2-1; TRBD2 aligns across 14 bases. This CDR3 comprises 16 residues. J was trimmed by 4 bases and V by 5 bases; bases with no gene match: 4. Germline V lookup: CDR1 SGHNT, CDR2 YENEEA. The CDR3 DNA sequence: TGTGCCAGCAGCCCTCGACTAGCGGGGGGGTACAATGAGCAGTTCTTC. Its protein is CASSPRLAGGYNEQFF.

The chain is built from TRBV5-4 and TRBJ1-2; 8 nucleotides match TRBD1. The CDR3 has 16 residues. The V gene's germline CDR1 is SGHNT and CDR2 YYREEE (reference sequence). After removal of 2 bases from V and 3 bases from J, the junction contained 9 bases not matched to a gene. The CDR3, as DNA: TGTGCCAGCAGCTTAGGACAGGGTCTGAGGGACTATGGCTACACCTTC. This gives the protein CASSLGQGLRDYGYTF.

CDR3 nucleotides: TGTGCCAGCAGTGCCGACAGTTTGGGAGAGACCCAGTACTTC. Translated: CASSADSLGETQYF. This chain joins TRBV6-1 and TRBJ2-5; possible D gene TRBD1, 5 bases. V lost 4 bases and J lost 4, with 13 bases in between. There are 14 residues in the CDR3. Germline lookup yields CDR1 MNHNS and CDR2 SASEGT.

The rearrangement links TRBV18 to TRBJ2-2; TRBD1 is a possible D gene (6 bases). The CDR3 extends over 15 amino acids. CDR1 and CDR2 (germline): KGHSH, LQKENI. The V gene lost 5 bases and the J gene lost 0 bases, with 10 bases spanning the gap. CDR3 in amino acids: CASSSGQTNTGELFF. The CDR3 region has the DNA TGTGCCAGCTCATCCGGACAGACGAACACCGGGGAGCTGTTTTTT. The full variable domain, in which reference TRBV18 and TRBJ2-2 provide the parts outside the CDR3, is NAGVMQNPRHLVRRRGQEARLRCSPMKGHSHVYWYRQLPEEGLKFMVYLQKENIIDESGMPKERFSAEFPKEGPSILRIQQVVRGDSAAYFCASSSGQTNTGELFFGEGSRLTVL.

This clone showed up just once. The chain has TRBV7-2 and TRBJ2-7; 7 positions match TRBD2. Germline V gives CDR1 SGHTA, CDR2 FQGNSA. Trimming at V came to 5 bases and at J to 5 bases, leaving 12 bases not matched to a gene. The CDR3 is made up of 15 amino acids. CDR3 loop: CASSRTSGTIDEQYF. CDR3 nucleotides: TGTGCCAGCAGCCGCACCTCCGGGACTATCGACGAGCAGTACTTC.

This clone was detected only a few times. V gene TRBV7-2 combines with J gene TRBJ2-7; D is perhaps TRBD2 (5 bases). Germline CDR1 is SGHTA and CDR2 is FQGNSA. CDR3 size: 13 residues. V lost 5 bases to trimming and J lost 4 bases, with 12 bases between them. This CDR3 reads CASSPGLPYEQYF. The DNA of the CDR3 is TGTGCCAGCAGCCCAGGACTCCCTTACGAGCAGTACTTC.

CDR3 region: CATSRDRGRELFF. The CDR3 nucleotides are TGTGCCACCAGCAGAGATCGAGGCAGGGAGCTGTTTTTT. The chain carries TRBV15 and TRBJ2-2, with D unclear. V dropped 0 bases and J dropped 9 bases, with 8 bases sitting between them. This CDR3 spans 13 amino acids. Germline assignment: CDR1 LNHNV and CDR2 YYDKDF (reference sequence).

Here the CDR3 reads CAISEQAPGQPYEQYF. DNA for the CDR3: TGTGCCATCAGTGAACAAGCGCCGGGACAGCCCTACGAGCAGTACTTC. This chain uses TRBV10-3 with TRBJ2-7, with TRBD1 matching 7 bases. V lost 3 bases to trimming and J lost 2 bases; unmatched junction nucleotides: 10. The CDR3 totals 16 residues. Looked up from germline, CDR1 is ENHRY and CDR2 is SYGVKD.

This clone has a single count. The chain recombines TRBV10-2 with TRBJ2-5; TRBD2 agrees at 12 bases. The CDR3 contains 14 residues. Trimming at V came to 9 bases and at J to 1 base, leaving 3 bases not matched to a gene. Germline CDR1 is WSHSY and CDR2 is SAAADI. The CDR3 spells CASRLAGVQETQYF. The CDR3 nucleotides read TGCGCCAGTAGACTAGCGGGGGTCCAAGAGACCCAGTACTTC.

This clone was observed once. The V call is TRBV30, the J call TRBJ2-3; 8 bases fit TRBD2. Germline values: CDR1 GTSNPN, CDR2 SVGIG (reference sequence). This CDR3 spans 14 amino acids. V lost 0 bases and J lost 6; bases outside the gene matches: 5. CDR3 nucleotide sequence: TGTGCCTGGAGTGTCGGCGGGGGGTCCGATACGCAGTATTTT. Amino acid sequence: CAWSVGGGSDTQYF.

The CDR3 here is CASSQSRGRRYEQYF. The CDR3 nucleotides read TGCGCCAGCAGTCAATCGCGGGGCAGGCGGTACGAGCAGTACTTC. This chain joins TRBV23-1 and TRBJ2-7; D perhaps matches TRBD2 (6 bases). TRBV23-1 is marked as an open reading frame, function uncertain. The CDR3 is 15 amino acids. Trimming pared 0 bases from V and 4 bases from J, leaving 13 bases between.

The V gene is TRBV14, the J gene TRBJ2-5; possibly TRBD2 for D (6 bases). The V gene lost 5 bases and the J gene lost 5 bases, with 12 bases spanning the gap. The germline V gene has CDR1 SGHDN and CDR2 FVKESK. CDR3 length: 13 amino acids. This CDR3 reads CASSIPGRETQYF. DNA for the CDR3: TGTGCCAGCAGCATCCCAGGGAGGGAGACCCAGTACTTC.